This T cell receptor beta chain was retrieved from a study of T cell changes during pregnancy in multiple sclerosis. Method: immunoSEQ multiplex PCR; TCRdb's copy keeps in-frame clones and lacks some. The sample carries tens of thousands of clones, approximately 87% recorded once. CDR1 is SGHVS and CDR2 is FQNEAQ in the germline V gene. With 5 bases clipped from V and 8 bases from J, the junction kept 9 bases outside the gene matches. The CDR3 consists of 15 residues. Sequencing was performed on peripheral blood, taken in the first trimester of pregnancy. The TCR originated in a female donor in good health, enrolled as a control in a pregnancy study. The chain recombines TRBV7-8 with TRBJ2-1, with 10 bases identical to TRBD2. The CDR3 DNA is TGTGCCAGCAGCCCCACTAGCGGGATAGACTATGAGCAGTTCTTC. It yields the protein CASSPTSGIDYEQFF.